One and the same sample provided the 23 T cell receptor beta chains below, sequenced in a study of neurological immune-mediated disorders. MiXCR, run by TCRdb on the 5' RACE reads, gives a single entry per CDR3 protein. This repertoire shows tens of thousands of distinct CDR3 sequences, 4.5% to 5.5% found once; its top ten account for about 6.9%. Sequencing used PBMCs. The receptor set was obtained from a man younger than 45 with multiple sclerosis.

This clonotype was recorded once. With a much larger clone just one base away, this may be a read error. The V gene is TRBV28, the J gene TRBJ2-3; D call uncertain. This CDR3 is built from 13 residues. Germline V CDR1 and CDR2: MDHEN, SYDVKM. V was cut by 4 bases and J by 5 bases, with 10 bases left in between. The CDR3 loop reads CASSSQTEDTQYF. CDR3 coding DNA: TGTGCCAGCAGTTCTCAAACCGAAGATACGCAGTATTTT.

This clonotype has a handful of counts. The chain carries TRBV5-1 and TRBJ1-2; TRBD1 matches at 11 bases. The CDR3 covers 15 residues. Germline-derived CDR1 and CDR2 are SGHRS and YFSETQ. Trimming took 3 bases from V and 3 from J; bases not matched to a gene: 4. This CDR3 reads CASSWTGGADYGYTF. CDR3 DNA: TGCGCCAGCAGCTGGACAGGGGGCGCCGACTATGGCTACACCTTC.

This clonotype has ten or more counts. This chain connects TRBV20-1 to TRBJ2-7; D call uncertain. CDR3 length equals 14 residues. CDR1 and CDR2 (germline): DFQATT, SNEGSKA (reference sequence). V lost 0 bases, J lost 6 bases, and 15 bases lay in between. The CDR3 nucleotides are TGCAGTGCTAGAGATTACTTGGGCCTGACCGAGCAGTACTTC. Translated, it gives CSARDYLGLTEQYF.

This clonotype has ten or more counts. The chain is built from TRBV27 and TRBJ2-1; D is perhaps TRBD1 (5 bases). The CDR3 is 13 amino acids. V lost 1 base, J lost 8 bases, and 9 bases lay in between. Germline V CDR1 and CDR2: MNHEY, SMNVEV (reference sequence). CDR3 in DNA: TGTGCCAGCAGTTTATGGGGCGTGGATGAGCAGTTCTTC. Translated, it gives CASSLWGVDEQFF.

This clonotype was recorded at least ten times. The V and J genes are TRBV6-6 and TRBJ2-5; 7 bases agree with TRBD2. Germline trimming cut 0 bases from V and 0 bases from J; bases unmatched to any gene: 10. CDR3 size: 18 residues. Germline V gives CDR1 MNHNY, CDR2 SVGAGI (reference sequence). The DNA for the CDR3 is TGTGCCAGCAGTTACTCGTCGGTTGGAGCGGGGAACCAAGAGACCCAGTACTTC. This translates into CASSYSSVGAGNQETQYF.

This clonotype has a count of ten or more. V and J are TRBV6-5 and TRBJ2-3, with TRBD2 matching over 7 bases. The CDR3 extends over 11 amino acids. V was pared by 9 bases and J by 7 bases, with 4 bases of the junction left unmatched. The V gene's germline CDR1 is MNHEY and CDR2 SVGAGI. This CDR3 reads CASTGLNTQYF. CDR3 nucleotides: TGTGCCAGTACGGGACTAAATACGCAGTATTTT.

In its sample, this clonotype was seen a few times. This chain joins TRBV15 and TRBJ1-5, with D uncertain. CDR3 length: 12 amino acids. CDR1 LNHNV and CDR2 YYDKDF come from the germline V gene (reference sequence). Trimming stripped 1 base from V and 7 bases from J, with 5 bases between. The CDR3 is CATSRGAQPQHF. The CDR3 DNA sequence: TGTGCCACCAGCAGAGGCGCCCAGCCCCAGCATTTT.

This clonotype occurred many times. The rearrangement uses TRBV5-1 and TRBJ1-1; 10 bases agree with TRBD1. Looked up from germline, CDR1 is SGHRS and CDR2 is YFSETQ. V was pared by 3 bases and J by 8 bases, with 7 bases of the junction left unmatched. The CDR3 covers 14 residues. For the CDR3, the DNA is TGCGCCAGCAGCTGGGGGACAGGGGTCTTGGAAGCTTTCTTT. Residues: CASSWGTGVLEAFF.

This clonotype was counted ten times or more. V usage is TRBV20-1 and J usage is TRBJ2-7, with 10 nucleotides matching TRBD2. Germline V lookup: CDR1 DFQATT, CDR2 SNEGSKA (reference sequence). This CDR3 is 14 amino acids long. V was pared by 3 bases and J by 2 bases, with 4 bases of the junction left unmatched. CDR3 in DNA: TGCAGTGCTAGGCTAGCGGGGGACGCCTACGAGCAGTACTTC. This translates into CSARLAGDAYEQYF.

This clonotype was picked up many times. The gene calls are TRBV5-1 and TRBJ2-2; TRBD1 might be the D (6 bases). Trimming took 4 bases from V and 0 from J, leaving 13 bases between them. Germline V gives CDR1 SGHRS, CDR2 YFSETQ. CDR3 length: 16 residues. CDR3 sequence (DNA): TGCGCCAGCAGCGACGGACAGCACGCGAACACCGGGGAGCTGTTTTTT. Translating gives CASSDGQHANTGELFF.

A few counts support this clonotype. An end of the junction does not agree with germline; a read error may underlie this. This chain uses TRBV4-2 with TRBJ1-5; D possibly corresponds to TRBD1 (5 bases). There are 14 residues in the CDR3. Germline V gives CDR1 LGHNA, CDR2 YNFKEQ. CDR3 residues: CASSQEDRIKPQNF. The DNA of the CDR3 is TGTGCCAGCAGCCAAGAAGACAGAATCAAACCCCAGAATTTT.

This clonotype was counted at least ten times. The chain carries TRBV20-1 and TRBJ2-3; D remains unclear. The germline V gene encodes CDR1 DFQATT and CDR2 SNEGSKA (reference sequence). V was cut by 6 bases and J by 3 bases, with 16 bases left in between. The CDR3 has 14 residues. The chain's CDR3 is CSALVALGTDTQYF. The CDR3 bases are TGCAGTGCGTTGGTCGCCCTAGGGACAGATACGCAGTATTTT.

Ten or more counts support this clonotype. The rearrangement joins TRBV3-1 to TRBJ1-2; TRBD1 might be the D (6 bases). The CDR3 is made up of 16 amino acids. V was pared by 4 bases and J by 2 bases, with 17 bases between. The V gene's germline CDR1 is LGHDT and CDR2 YNNKEL (reference sequence). The CDR3 DNA sequence: TGTGCCAGCAGCCCAAGGACGAGGGGGGGGAACTATGGCTACACCTTC. Translating it yields CASSPRTRGGNYGYTF.

There are many counts of this clonotype. The chain employs TRBV24-1 and TRBJ2-1, with a weak D call TRBD1 (7 bases). The V and J ends lost 3 bases and 7 bases respectively, with 15 bases between them. Germline CDR1 and CDR2: KGHDR and SFDVKD. The CDR3 runs 15 residues. The CDR3 bases are TGTGCCACCAGTGATCCCAGGGGGGTTTCAAATGAGCAGTTCTTC. It yields the protein CATSDPRGVSNEQFF.

This clonotype was counted at least ten times. This sequence joins TRBV7-9 and TRBJ2-7; D gene uncertain. The CDR3 covers 12 residues. CDR1 and CDR2 from the germline V gene are SEHNR and FQNEAQ (reference sequence). V was clipped by 3 bases and J by 9 bases, with 12 bases between them. CDR3 protein: CASSFDQGSQYF. CDR3 nucleotides: TGTGCCAGCAGCTTCGACCAAGGCTCGCAGTACTTC.

This clonotype was counted a few times. This chain connects TRBV5-1 to TRBJ1-1; the match to TRBD1 covers 8 bases. The CDR3 is 16 amino acids. V lost 4 bases, J lost 1 base, and 9 bases stayed unmatched. Germline CDR1 is SGHRS and CDR2 is YFSETQ. CDR3 in amino acids: CASSLRTGSANTEAFF. The CDR3 bases are TGCGCCAGCAGCCTTAGGACAGGGTCGGCGAACACTGAAGCTTTCTTT.

This clonotype was observed a handful of times. The gene calls are TRBV5-1 and TRBJ2-7, with D unresolved. Germline V gives CDR1 SGHRS, CDR2 YFSETQ. V lost 0 bases and J lost 0, with 10 bases in between. This CDR3 is built from 15 residues. CDR3 sequence reads: CASSLAHSPSYEQYF. The CDR3 DNA reads TGCGCCAGCAGCTTGGCCCACAGCCCCTCCTACGAGCAGTACTTC.

The chain employs TRBV12-3 or TRBV12-4 and TRBJ2-1; the match to TRBD2 covers 7 bases. V lost 4 bases, J lost 8 bases, and 11 bases stayed unmatched. The CDR3 is made up of 15 amino acids. CDR3 sequence: CASSSREVPDDEQFF. The CDR3 region has the DNA TGTGCCAGCAGTTCACGGGAGGTTCCCGACGATGAGCAGTTCTTC.

In this sample, this clonotype turned up many times. The chain is built from TRBV7-9 and TRBJ1-2, with a possible D match to TRBD1 (5 bases). V dropped 5 bases and J dropped 8 bases, with 18 bases sitting between them. CDR3 length equals 14 residues. Germline lookup yields CDR1 SEHNR and CDR2 FQNEAQ (reference sequence). CDR3 DNA sequence: TGTGCCAGCAGCACCTGGGGAGGGGATGGCGGCTACACCTTC. It is translated as CASSTWGGDGGYTF. Based on the CDR3 plus reference TRBV7-9 and TRBJ1-2, the full variable domain is DTGVSQNPRHKITKRGQNVTFRCDPISEHNRLYWYRQTLGQGPEFLTYFQNEAQLEKSRLLSDRFSAERPKGSFSTLEIQRTEQGDSAMYLCASSTWGGDGGYTFGSGTRLTVV.

This clonotype was picked up one time. A much larger clone lies one base from this, so it may be a read error. The rearrangement links TRBV20-1 to TRBJ2-3, with a tentative D call TRBD2 (6 bases). Trimming removed 0 bases from V and 6 bases from J, with 13 bases in between. The CDR3 is 14 residues long. Germline V gives CDR1 DFQATT, CDR2 SNEGSKA (reference sequence). The CDR3 spells CSARETRTTDTQYF. DNA of the CDR3: TGCAGTGCTAGAGAGACAAGGACTACTGATACGCAGTATTTT.

At least ten counts were recorded for this clonotype. The V call is TRBV9, the J call TRBJ1-6; 9 bases match TRBD1. V was clipped by 0 bases and J by 9 bases; unmatched bases: 10. Germline values: CDR1 SGDLS, CDR2 YYNGEE. The CDR3 is made up of 17 amino acids. CDR3 in DNA: TGTGCCAGCAGCGTAGGTGGAGTGGGGACAGGGAGTTCACCCCTCCACTTT. This translates into CASSVGGVGTGSSPLHF.

This clonotype showed up many times. This chain links TRBV7-7 with TRBJ2-3, with a possible D match to TRBD2 (5 bases). Germline CDR1 is SSHAT and CDR2 is FNYEAQ (reference sequence). The germline V and J ends were trimmed by 5 bases and 3 bases, with 12 bases remaining between them. CDR3 size: 14 residues. CDR3 sequence: CASSLDGGTDTQYF. The DNA of the CDR3 is TGTGCCAGCAGCCTCGATGGCGGGACAGATACGCAGTATTTT.

The table lists this clonotype with a few counts. The genes are TRBV7-2 and TRBJ1-2; D remains ambiguous. CDR3 size: 15 residues. Trimming took 3 bases from V and 4 from J, leaving 15 bases between them. Germline CDR1 SGHTA, CDR2 FQGNSA. CDR3 bases: TGTGCCAGCAGCTTTTCGGCGGGGAAGGGCTATGGCTACACCTTC. Its translation is CASSFSAGKGYGYTF.